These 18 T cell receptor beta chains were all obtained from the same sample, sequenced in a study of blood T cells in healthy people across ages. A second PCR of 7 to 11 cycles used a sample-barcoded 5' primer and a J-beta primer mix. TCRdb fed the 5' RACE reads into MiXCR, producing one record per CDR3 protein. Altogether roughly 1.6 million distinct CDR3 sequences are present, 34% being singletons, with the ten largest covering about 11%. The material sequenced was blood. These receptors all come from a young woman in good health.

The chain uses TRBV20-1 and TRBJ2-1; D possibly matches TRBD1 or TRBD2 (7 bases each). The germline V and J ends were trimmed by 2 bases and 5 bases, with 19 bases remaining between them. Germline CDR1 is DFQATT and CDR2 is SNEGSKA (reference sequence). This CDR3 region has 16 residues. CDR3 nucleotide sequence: TGCAGTGCTAGATCAGGGGGGGCAGGGCTTGACAATGAGCAGTTCTTC. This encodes CSARSGGAGLDNEQFF.

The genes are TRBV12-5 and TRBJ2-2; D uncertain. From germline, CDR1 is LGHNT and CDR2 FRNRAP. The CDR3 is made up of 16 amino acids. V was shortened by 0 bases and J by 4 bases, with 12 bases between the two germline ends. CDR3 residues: CASGLVHGDTTGELFF. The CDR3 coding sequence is TGTGCTAGTGGTTTGGTACATGGAGATACCACCGGGGAGCTGTTTTTT.

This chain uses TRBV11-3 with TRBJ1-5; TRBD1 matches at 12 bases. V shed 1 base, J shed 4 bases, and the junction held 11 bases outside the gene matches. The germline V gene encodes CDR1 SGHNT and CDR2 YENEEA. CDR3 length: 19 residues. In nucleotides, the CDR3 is TGTGCCAGCAGCTTAGTAGGGACAGGGGGCTTAGGAGGAAATCAGCCCCAGCATTTT. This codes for CASSLVGTGGLGGNQPQHF.

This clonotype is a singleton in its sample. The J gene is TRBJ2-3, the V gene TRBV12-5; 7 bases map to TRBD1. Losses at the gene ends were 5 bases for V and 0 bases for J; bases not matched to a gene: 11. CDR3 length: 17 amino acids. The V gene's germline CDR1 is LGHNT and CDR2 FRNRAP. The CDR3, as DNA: TGTGCTAGTGGTCCACAACAGACAGGGATTAGCACAGATACGCAGTATTTT. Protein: CASGPQQTGISTDTQYF.

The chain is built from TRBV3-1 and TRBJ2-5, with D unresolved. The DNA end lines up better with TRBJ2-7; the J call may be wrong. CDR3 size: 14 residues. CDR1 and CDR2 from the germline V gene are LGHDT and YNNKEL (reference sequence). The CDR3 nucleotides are TGTGCCAGCAGGTCTCCGGGCCTACTGGGCGAGCAGTACTTC. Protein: CASRSPGLLGEQYF.

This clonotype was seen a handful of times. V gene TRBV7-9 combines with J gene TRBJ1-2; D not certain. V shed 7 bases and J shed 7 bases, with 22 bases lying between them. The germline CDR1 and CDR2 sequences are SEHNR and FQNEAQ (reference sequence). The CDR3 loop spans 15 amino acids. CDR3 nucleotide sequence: TGTGCCAGCATCAGTTGGGGATATCCGGAGGGTGGCTACACCTTC. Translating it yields CASISWGYPEGGYTF.

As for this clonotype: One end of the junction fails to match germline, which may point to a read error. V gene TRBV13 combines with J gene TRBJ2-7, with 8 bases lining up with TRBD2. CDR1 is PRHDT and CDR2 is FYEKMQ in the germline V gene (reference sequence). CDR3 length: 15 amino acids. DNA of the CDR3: TGTGGCAGCAGCTTGAGTACTAGCGGCCCCTACGAGCAGTACTTC. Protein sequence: CGSSLSTSGPYEQYF.

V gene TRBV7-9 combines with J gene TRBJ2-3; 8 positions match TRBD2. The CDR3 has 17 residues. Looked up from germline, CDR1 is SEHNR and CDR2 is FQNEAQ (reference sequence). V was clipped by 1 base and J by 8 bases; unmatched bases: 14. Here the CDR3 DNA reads TGTGCCAGCAGCTTAGTTTCCTCCGTGGGACTAGTCGGTACGCAGTATTTT. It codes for CASSLVSSVGLVGTQYF.

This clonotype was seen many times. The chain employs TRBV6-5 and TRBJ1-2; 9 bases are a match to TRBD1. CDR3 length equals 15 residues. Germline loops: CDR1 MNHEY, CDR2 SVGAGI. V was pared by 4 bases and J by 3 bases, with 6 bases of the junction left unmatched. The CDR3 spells CASSSWDRVDYGYTF. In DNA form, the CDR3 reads TGTGCCAGCAGTTCGTGGGACAGGGTGGACTATGGCTACACCTTC.

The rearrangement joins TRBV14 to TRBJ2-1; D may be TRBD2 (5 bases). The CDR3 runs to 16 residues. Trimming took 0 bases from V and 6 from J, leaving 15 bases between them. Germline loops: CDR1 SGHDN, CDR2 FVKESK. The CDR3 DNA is TGTGCCAGCAGCCAAGATGGGGTAGAGGGAGTCAATGAGCAGTTCTTC. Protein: CASSQDGVEGVNEQFF.

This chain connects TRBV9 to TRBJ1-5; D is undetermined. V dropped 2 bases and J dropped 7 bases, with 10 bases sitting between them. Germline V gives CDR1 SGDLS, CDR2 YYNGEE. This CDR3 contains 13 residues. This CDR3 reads CASSVGSSQPQHF. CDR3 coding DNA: TGTGCCAGCAGCGTTGGGTCTTCCCAGCCCCAGCATTTT.

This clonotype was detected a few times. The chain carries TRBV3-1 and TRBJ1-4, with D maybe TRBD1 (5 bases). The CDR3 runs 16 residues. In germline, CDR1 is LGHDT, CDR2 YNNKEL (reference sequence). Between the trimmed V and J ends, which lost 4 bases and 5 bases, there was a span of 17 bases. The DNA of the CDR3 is TGTGCCAGCAGCCCCTACGACTCGGGGGGGAATGAAAAACTGTTTTTT. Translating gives CASSPYDSGGNEKLFF.

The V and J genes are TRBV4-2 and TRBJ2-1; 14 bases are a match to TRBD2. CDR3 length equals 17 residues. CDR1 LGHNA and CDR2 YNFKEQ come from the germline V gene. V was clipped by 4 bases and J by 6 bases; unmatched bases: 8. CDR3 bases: TGTGCCAGCAGCCTGACTAGCGGGGGGGCCTCAACCAATGAGCAGTTCTTC. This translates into CASSLTSGGASTNEQFF.

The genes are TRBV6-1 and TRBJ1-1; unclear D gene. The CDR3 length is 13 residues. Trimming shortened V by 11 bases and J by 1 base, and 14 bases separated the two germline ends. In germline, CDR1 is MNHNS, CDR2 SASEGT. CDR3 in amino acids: CALGSRSNTEAFF. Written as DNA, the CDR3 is TGTGCCCTCGGCAGTCGGTCGAACACTGAAGCTTTCTTT.

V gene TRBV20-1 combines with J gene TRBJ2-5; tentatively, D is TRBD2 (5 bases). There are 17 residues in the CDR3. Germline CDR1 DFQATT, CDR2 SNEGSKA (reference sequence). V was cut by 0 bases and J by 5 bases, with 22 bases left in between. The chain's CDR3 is CSARDAVLGKRDETQYF. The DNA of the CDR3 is TGCAGTGCTAGAGATGCCGTTCTTGGGAAACGGGATGAGACCCAGTACTTC.

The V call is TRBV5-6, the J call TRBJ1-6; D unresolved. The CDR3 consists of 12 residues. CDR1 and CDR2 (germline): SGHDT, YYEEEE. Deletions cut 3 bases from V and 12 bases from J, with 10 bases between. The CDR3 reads CASSSKGLPLHF. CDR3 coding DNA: TGTGCCAGCAGCTCCAAGGGTTTACCCCTCCACTTT.

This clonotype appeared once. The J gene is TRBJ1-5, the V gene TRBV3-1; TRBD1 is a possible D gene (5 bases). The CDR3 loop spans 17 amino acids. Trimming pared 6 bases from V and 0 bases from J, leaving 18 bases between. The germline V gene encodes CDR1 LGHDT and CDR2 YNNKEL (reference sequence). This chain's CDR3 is CASSRGARQFSNQPQHF. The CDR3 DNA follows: TGTGCCAGCAGTCGGGGCGCCCGTCAGTTTAGCAATCAGCCCCAGCATTTT. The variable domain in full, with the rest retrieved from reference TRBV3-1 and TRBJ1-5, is DTAVSQTPKYLVTQMGNDKSIKCEQNLGHDTMYWYKQDSKKFLKIMFSYNNKELIINETVPNRFSPKSPDKAHLNLHINSLELGDSAVYFCASSRGARQFSNQPQHFGDGTRLSIL.

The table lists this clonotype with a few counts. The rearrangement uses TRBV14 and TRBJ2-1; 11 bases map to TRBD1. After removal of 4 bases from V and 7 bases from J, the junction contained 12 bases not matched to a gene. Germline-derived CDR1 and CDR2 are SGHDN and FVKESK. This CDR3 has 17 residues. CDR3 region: CASSLRPGQGVYNEQFF. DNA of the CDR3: TGTGCCAGCAGCCTTAGACCGGGACAGGGGGTCTATAATGAGCAGTTCTTC. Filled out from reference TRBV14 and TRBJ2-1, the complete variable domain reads EAGVTQFPSHSVIEKGQTVTLRCDPISGHDNLYWYRRVMGKEIKFLLHFVKESKQDESGMPNNRFLAERTGGTYSTLKVQPAELEDSGVYFCASSLRPGQGVYNEQFFGPGTRLTVL.